This T cell receptor (beta chain) was retrieved from a study of cytomegalovirus exposure and HLA in healthy donors. Study-wide context: An earlier analysis identified 117 million unique TCR beta sequences in about 179 million T cells. The Caucasian-associated ancestry cluster held roughly 84% of a few hundred genotyped donors. Study outcomes and limitations: Data from an earlier analysis indicated that most TCR beta V segments were productive either about 87% or about 30% of the time. Later analysis reportedly placed an Asian-associated ancestry cluster below the roughly 630-donor mean in N-insertions.

The germline CDR1 and CDR2 sequences are MGHDK and SYGVNS. Losses at the gene ends were 6 bases for V and 5 bases for J; bases not matched to a gene: 8. The CDR3 consists of 14 residues. Details on this clone: Its matching antigen is unknown.

In the PCR, 60 Vbeta and 13 Jbeta primers were used. The table came from immunoSEQ multiplex PCR; TCRdb's copy has only in-frame clones and leaves some out. This table has about 130,000 clones, 65% to 90% appearing once. The TCR originated in a girl aged 2-9 years in good health and CMV-seronegative. The sequencing sample was made of PBMCs. The chain couples TRBV25-1 to TRBJ2-5; 8 bases are a match to TRBD2. In DNA, the CDR3 is TGTGCCAGCAGACCGCCGGGGGGGCGGGAGACCCAGTACTTC. The encoded protein is CASRPPGGRETQYF. Complete variable domain (other parts from reference TRBV25-1 and TRBJ2-5): EADIYQTPRYLVIGTGKKITLECSQTMGHDKMYWYQQDPGMELHLIHYSYGVNSTEKGDLSSESTVSRIRTEHFPLTLESARPSHTSQYLCASRPPGGRETQYFGPGTRLLVL.